This T cell receptor beta chain was captured in a study of PD-1 blockade in mismatch repair-deficient tumors. The data were produced by immunoSEQ multiplex PCR, yet TCRdb's version contains in-frame clones alone and is incomplete. The data show 85,000 to 130,000 clones, 70% to 85% seen once. The origin of this receptor is an adult with mismatch repair-deficient cancer. The sequencing used peripheral blood, collected about eight months after starting pembrolizumab.

CDR3 sequence (DNA): TGTGCCAGCAGTAAGGGAACTAGCTACGAGCAGTACTTC. Its translation is CASSKGTSYEQYF. This rearrangement joins TRBV6-5 to TRBJ2-7; D is possibly TRBD2 (5 bases). Germline V gives CDR1 MNHEY, CDR2 SVGAGI. CDR3 length: 13 amino acids. Trimming removed 5 bases at V and 3 bases at J, with 11 bases between.